This T cell receptor beta chain was retrieved from a study of T cell changes during pregnancy in multiple sclerosis (dated by TCRdb to about 2019). With regard to the full study: The study looked at changes in the T cell repertoire across pregnancy in women with multiple sclerosis.

A note on this clone: Its antigen specificity is not known. Base quality data are lacking; no much larger clone is found one base away.

The library was built by means of the immunoSEQ multiplex PCR assay. TCRdb provides this immuneACCESS table in a form limited to in-frame rearrangements. Some clones are lacking; in checked studies, under half of them reflect an unresolved V gene, and why the rest are absent is not known. Present in this sample are tens of thousands of clones, 85% to 90% of which were seen just once. Around 0.57% of the sample is taken by the ten largest. The sequenced sample was CD4+ T cells from peripheral blood mononuclear cells, obtained in the first trimester of pregnancy. The TCR originated in a female donor with multiple sclerosis, enrolled in a pregnancy study.

The DNA sequence is TGTGCCAGCTCCTCAGGGGGAGGCAATCAGCCCCAGCATTTT. Protein translation: CASSSGGGNQPQHF. This receptor chain uses TRBV18 and TRBJ1-5; 7 nucleotides in the junction match TRBD1. Inclusive of the bounding cysteine and phenylalanine, the CDR3 is 14 residues long. Left in the record is the CDR3 DNA by itself, 42 bases read in frame from the first base. CDR1 and CDR2, per the germline V gene, are KGHSH and LQKENI. Relative to germline, V is missing 6 bases and J is missing 2 bases, with 4 bases of the junction outside any gene match.